A single T cell receptor (beta chain) is shown here with its context. Original processing methods: Cell counts per sample came from amplifying reference gene primers. TCRdb's table, derived via immunoSEQ multiplex PCR, lists solely in-frame clones and lacks some. The V and J calls and the clone size are those of that table, but D and trimming were determined from the DNA. The sample gives approximately 110,000 clones, about nine tenths of which show up once; approximately 1.1% is in the top ten. This entry is derived from a study of blood T cell repertoires in COVID-19. Study summary: In each case, the material was cDNA or gDNA derived from T cells, B-cell-depleted T cells, or PBMCs.

The germline gives CDR1 SGHTA, CDR2 FQGNSA. Losses at the gene ends were 5 bases for V and 7 bases for J; bases not matched to a gene: 7. This CDR3 region has 15 residues. The sequence was collected from a human donor in a cohort sampled during active COVID-19. The sample was peripheral blood. The chain employs TRBV7-2 and TRBJ2-1, with 11 nucleotides matching TRBD2. The CDR3 region has the DNA TGTGCCAGCAGCCACGGGACTAGCGGCCGTAATGAGCAGTTCTTC. It translates to CASSHGTSGRNEQFF.